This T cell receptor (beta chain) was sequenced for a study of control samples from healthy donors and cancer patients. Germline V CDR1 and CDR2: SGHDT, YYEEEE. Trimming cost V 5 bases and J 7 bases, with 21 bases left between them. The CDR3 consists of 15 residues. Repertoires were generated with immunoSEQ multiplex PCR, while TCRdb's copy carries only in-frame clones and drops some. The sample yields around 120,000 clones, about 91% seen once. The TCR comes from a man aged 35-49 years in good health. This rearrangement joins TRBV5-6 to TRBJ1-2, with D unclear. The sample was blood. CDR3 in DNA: TGTGCCAGCAGTCCTCTGGGGAGTACCTCAAGTGGCTACACCTTC. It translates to CASSPLGSTSSGYTF. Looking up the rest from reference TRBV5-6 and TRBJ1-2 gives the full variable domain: DAGVTQSPTHLIKTRGQQVTLRCSPKSGHDTVSWYQQALGQGPQFIFQYYEEEERQRGNFPDRFSGHQFPNYSSELNVNALLLGDSALYLCASSPLGSTSSGYTFGSGTRLTVV.